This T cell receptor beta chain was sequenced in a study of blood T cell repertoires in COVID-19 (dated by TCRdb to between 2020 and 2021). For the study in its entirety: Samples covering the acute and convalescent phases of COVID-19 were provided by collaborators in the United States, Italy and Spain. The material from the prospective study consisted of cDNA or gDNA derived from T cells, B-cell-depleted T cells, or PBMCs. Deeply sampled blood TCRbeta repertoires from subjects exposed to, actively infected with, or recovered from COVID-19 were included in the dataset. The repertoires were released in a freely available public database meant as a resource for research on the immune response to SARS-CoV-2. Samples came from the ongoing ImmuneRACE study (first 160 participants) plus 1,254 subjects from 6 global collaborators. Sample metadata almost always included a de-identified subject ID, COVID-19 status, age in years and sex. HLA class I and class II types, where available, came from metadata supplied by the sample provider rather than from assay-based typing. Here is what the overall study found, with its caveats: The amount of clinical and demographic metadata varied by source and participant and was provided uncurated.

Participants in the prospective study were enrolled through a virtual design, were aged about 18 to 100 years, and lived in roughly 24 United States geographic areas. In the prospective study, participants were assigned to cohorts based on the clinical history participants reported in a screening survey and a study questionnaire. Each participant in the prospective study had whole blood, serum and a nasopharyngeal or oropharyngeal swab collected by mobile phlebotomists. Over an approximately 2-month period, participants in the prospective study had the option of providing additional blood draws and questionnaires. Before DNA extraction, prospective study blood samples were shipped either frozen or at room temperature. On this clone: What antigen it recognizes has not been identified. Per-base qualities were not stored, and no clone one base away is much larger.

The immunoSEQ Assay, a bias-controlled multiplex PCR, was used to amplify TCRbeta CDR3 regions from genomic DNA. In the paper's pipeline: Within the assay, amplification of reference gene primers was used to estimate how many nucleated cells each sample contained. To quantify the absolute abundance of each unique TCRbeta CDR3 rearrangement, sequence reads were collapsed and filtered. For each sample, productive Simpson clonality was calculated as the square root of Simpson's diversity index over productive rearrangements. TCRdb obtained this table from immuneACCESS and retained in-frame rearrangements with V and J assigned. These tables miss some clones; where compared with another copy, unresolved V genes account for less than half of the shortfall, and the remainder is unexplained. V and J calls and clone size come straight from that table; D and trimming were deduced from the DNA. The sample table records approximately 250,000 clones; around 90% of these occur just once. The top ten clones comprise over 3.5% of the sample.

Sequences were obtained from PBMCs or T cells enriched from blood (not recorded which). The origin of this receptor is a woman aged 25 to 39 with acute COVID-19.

This receptor carries the CDR3 CASSPLGAGGTDTQYF. Here is the DNA: TGTGCCAGCTCACCCCTTGGAGCGGGTGGCACAGATACGCAGTATTTT. This sequence uses TRBV18 and TRBJ2-3; matching of 6 bases hints at TRBD2 as the D gene. From the cysteine through the phenylalanine, the CDR3 covers 16 amino acids. Solely the CDR3 DNA is kept, with 48 bases framed from the first base. V was cut back by 3 bases and J by 1 base, leaving a gap of 14 bases between them. In the germline V gene, CDR1 corresponds to KGHSH and CDR2 to LQKENI.